The next 24 T cell receptor beta chains were all read from a single sample in a study of PD-1 blockade in mismatch repair-deficient tumors. Sequencing used immunoSEQ multiplex PCR; TCRdb keeps in-frame clones, though not all of them. Of about 68,000 clones in the sample, around 80% are singletons; the top ten hold about 5%. The specimen comprised peripheral blood, sampled 2 weeks after starting pembrolizumab. The receptors here all came from an adult with mismatch repair-deficient cancer.

The genes are TRBV2 and TRBJ2-5; D is possibly TRBD1 (6 bases). V dropped 9 bases and J dropped 2 bases, with 16 bases sitting between them. Germline V gene sequence: CDR1 SNHLY, CDR2 FYNNEI. There are 14 residues in the CDR3. The CDR3: CARGQGRVQETQYF. The CDR3 DNA sequence: TGTGCCAGGGGTCAGGGGCGTGTTCAAGAGACCCAGTACTTC.

The chain combines TRBV19 with TRBJ2-7; possibly TRBD2 for D (6 bases). The length of the CDR3 is 16 residues. Trimming stripped 5 bases from V and 5 bases from J, with 22 bases between. Germline values: CDR1 LNHDA, CDR2 SQIVND (reference sequence). The CDR3 sequence: CASSVDYERVPDEQYF. In nucleotides, the CDR3 is TGTGCCAGTAGTGTCGATTATGAGCGGGTCCCCGACGAGCAGTACTTC.

V gene TRBV13 combines with J gene TRBJ2-5; a weak D match, TRBD1 (6 bases). V lost 9 bases and J lost 5, with 16 bases in between. The CDR3 runs to 13 residues. Germline V gene sequence: CDR1 PRHDT, CDR2 FYEKMQ (reference sequence). The CDR3 DNA sequence: TGTGCCAGTAGCATACAGGGCGGGGAGACCCAGTACTTC. It yields the protein CASSIQGGETQYF.

The rearrangement uses TRBV2 and TRBJ2-5; 8 bases line up with TRBD2. The J call may not be correct, given that the DNA end is closer to TRBJ2-7. Per the germline V gene, CDR1 is SNHLY and CDR2 is FYNNEI. There are 16 residues in the CDR3. CDR3 nucleotides: TGTGCCAGCACCGACATCGGCCAGCGGGAGCTCCCCGAGCAGTACTTC. This gives the protein CASTDIGQRELPEQYF.

This clone was recorded once. The CDR3 is CASSLTPGFGNTIYF. CDR3 in DNA: TGTGCCAGCAGCCTCACTCCGGGGTTTGGAAACACCATATATTTT. The chain links TRBV7-8 to TRBJ1-3, with D hard to call. The CDR3 sequence is 15 residues long. V was pared by 5 bases and J by 3 bases, with 14 bases between. Germline assignment: CDR1 SGHVS and CDR2 FQNEAQ.

This sequence joins TRBV15 and TRBJ1-2, with D hard to call. Looked up from germline, CDR1 is LNHNV and CDR2 is YYDKDF (reference sequence). The CDR3 runs to 13 residues. V gave up 0 bases and J gave up 8 bases, with 10 bases separating them. The CDR3: CATSRDTRGGYTF. The CDR3, as DNA: TGTGCCACCAGCAGAGACACACGAGGGGGCTACACCTTC.

V and J are TRBV5-4 and TRBJ2-7; perhaps TRBD2 as D (7 bases). The CDR3 runs 15 residues. The V gene's germline CDR1 is SGHNT and CDR2 YYREEE (reference sequence). V lost 4 bases and J 3 bases, leaving 17 bases between the germline ends. Here the CDR3 DNA reads TGTGCCAGCAGCCCCCGGGGGGCAGGGTACTACGAGCAGTACTTC. This encodes CASSPRGAGYYEQYF.

The rearrangement links TRBV7-2 to TRBJ2-1, with D possibly being TRBD1 (6 bases). Trimming cost V 5 bases and J 5 bases, with 16 bases left between them. Germline assignment: CDR1 SGHTA and CDR2 FQGNSA. The CDR3 covers 15 residues. The CDR3 region is CASSTFPRGNNEQFF. Here the CDR3 DNA reads TGTGCCAGCAGCACGTTCCCGAGGGGGAACAATGAGCAGTTCTTC.

The V call is TRBV11-3, the J call TRBJ2-7; D unresolved. Trimming shortened V by 0 bases and J by 6 bases, and 6 bases separated the two germline ends. The V gene's germline CDR1 is SGHNT and CDR2 YENEEA. The CDR3 has 12 residues. CDR3 residues: CASSLDDGEQYF. CDR3 nucleotide sequence: TGTGCCAGCAGCTTAGATGATGGCGAGCAGTACTTC. The whole variable domain, filled in from reference TRBV11-3 and TRBJ2-7, reads EAGVVQSPRYKIIEKKQPVAFWCNPISGHNTLYWYLQNLGQGPELLIRYENEEAVDDSQLPKDRFSAERLKGVDSTLKIQPAELGDSAVYLCASSLDDGEQYFGPGTRLTVT.

In its sample, this clone was seen once. The chain carries TRBV5-6 and TRBJ2-2; D might be TRBD2 (6 bases). Germline V gene sequence: CDR1 SGHDT, CDR2 YYEEEE. This CDR3 contains 15 residues. Trimming removed 7 bases at V and 1 base at J, with 14 bases between. CDR3 in amino acids: CASGQGLQNTGELFF. The CDR3 DNA sequence: TGTGCCAGCGGCCAGGGACTTCAGAACACCGGGGAGCTGTTTTTT.

The chain couples TRBV5-6 to TRBJ1-3; D not resolved. The CDR3 has 14 residues. Germline CDR1 is SGHDT and CDR2 is YYEEEE. The germline V and J ends were trimmed by 0 bases and 2 bases, with 6 bases remaining between them. DNA for the CDR3: TGTGCCAGCAGCTTGGGGCAGGCTGGAAACACCATATATTTT. Its translation is CASSLGQAGNTIYF.

The CDR3 DNA follows: TGTGCCACCAGCAGATCTCAAGAGACCCAGTACTTC. Translation gives CATSRSQETQYF. The V and J genes are TRBV15 and TRBJ2-5, with D unresolved. CDR3 length equals 12 residues. In germline, CDR1 is LNHNV, CDR2 YYDKDF (reference sequence). Trimming removed 2 bases at V and 2 bases at J, with 3 bases between.

The rearrangement joins TRBV7-9 to TRBJ2-7, with D possibly matching TRBD2 (5 bases). The CDR3 runs to 13 residues. Trimming pared 4 bases from V and 3 bases from J, leaving 10 bases between. The germline CDR1 and CDR2 sequences are SEHNR and FQNEAQ (reference sequence). This CDR3 reads CASSYGMIYEQYF. The CDR3 DNA sequence: TGTGCCAGCAGCTACGGGATGATCTACGAGCAGTACTTC.

This chain links TRBV27 with TRBJ2-3; 7 bases are a match to TRBD2. V lost 6 bases, J lost 4 bases, and 7 bases stayed unmatched. Germline V CDR1 and CDR2: MNHEY, SMNVEV (reference sequence). This CDR3 is built from 14 residues. CDR3 region: CASSLGTNSDTQYF. CDR3 DNA: TGTGCCAGCAGCCTTGGGACTAATTCAGATACGCAGTATTTT.

This chain links TRBV4-2 with TRBJ2-7, with TRBD1 matching 7 bases. CDR1 and CDR2 from the germline V gene are LGHNA and YNFKEQ. The V segment lost 5 bases and the J segment 3 bases; nucleotides outside the gene matches: 7. The CDR3 length is 14 residues. CDR3 sequence reads: CASSSMGQFYEQYF. For the CDR3, the DNA is TGTGCCAGCAGCTCCATGGGACAGTTCTACGAGCAGTACTTC.

By frequency in the sample, this clone is medium-sized. The chain joins TRBV7-3 to TRBJ1-2; 7 bases align to TRBD1. Germline-derived CDR1 and CDR2 are SGHTA and FQGTGA. The ends lost 1 base at V and 2 bases at J; junction bases unmatched: 10. The CDR3 spans 17 residues. CDR3 loop: CASSLNPTPTGNYGYTF. The CDR3 DNA is TGTGCCAGCAGCTTAAATCCCACTCCGACAGGGAACTATGGCTACACCTTC.

The chain carries TRBV11-2 and TRBJ1-4, with D possibly matching TRBD1 (5 bases). The germline gives CDR1 SGHAT, CDR2 FQNNGV. The CDR3 spans 14 residues. Trimming removed 5 bases at V and 6 bases at J, with 13 bases between. The CDR3 region is CASSRAGGYEKLFF. The CDR3 DNA sequence: TGTGCCAGCAGCCGCGCGGGGGGGTATGAAAAACTGTTTTTT.

This clone has just a few counts. The rearrangement uses TRBV6-5 and TRBJ2-1; 14 nucleotides line up with TRBD2. Germline loops: CDR1 MNHEY, CDR2 SVGAGI. V lost 5 bases and J lost 6; bases outside the gene matches: 3. The CDR3 has 15 residues. CDR3 nucleotide sequence: TGTGCCAGCAGTGGGGGACTAGCGGGGGTCAATGAGCAGTTCTTC. Translated: CASSGGLAGVNEQFF.

There are a few counts of this clone. The rearrangement joins TRBV9 to TRBJ2-7, with 9 bases lining up with TRBD1. This CDR3 region has 15 residues. The J segment lost 3 bases and the V segment lost 3 bases, leaving 7 bases of the junction unmatched. Germline values: CDR1 SGDLS, CDR2 YYNGEE. The CDR3 sequence is CASSGRDRVIYEQYF. In DNA form, the CDR3 reads TGTGCCAGCAGCGGCCGGGACAGGGTTATCTACGAGCAGTACTTC.

This clone was seen just once. The chain recombines TRBV21-1 with TRBJ2-1; the table's D call TRBD2 went unverified against the DNA. TRBV21-1 represents a pseudogene. This CDR3 is built from 15 residues. The CDR3 DNA is TGTGCCAGCAGCAAAGAGCGCGGGAAGTTAAATGAGCAGTTCTTC. Its protein is CASSKERGKLNEQFF.

The chain has TRBV9 and TRBJ2-1, with a possible D match to TRBD2 (5 bases). The germline gives CDR1 SGDLS, CDR2 YYNGEE. V lost 0 bases and J lost 6, with 10 bases in between. The CDR3 spans 14 residues. The CDR3 bases are TGTGCCAGCAGCGTAGACGGAGGTCCCAATGAGCAGTTCTTC. Protein sequence: CASSVDGGPNEQFF.

V is TRBV7-2 and J is TRBJ2-1, with TRBD1 matching over 7 bases. V shed 5 bases and J 2 bases; nucleotides not matched to a gene: 6. Germline V lookup: CDR1 SGHTA, CDR2 FQGNSA. This CDR3 has 15 residues. The CDR3 reads CASSQMGQPYNEQFF. Here the CDR3 DNA reads TGTGCCAGCAGCCAAATGGGACAGCCCTACAATGAGCAGTTCTTC.

The V call is TRBV29-1, the J call TRBJ2-1; 10 positions agree with TRBD2. J gave up 6 bases and V 4 bases, and 6 bases lay outside the gene matches. Germline V gene sequence: CDR1 SQVTM, CDR2 ANQGSEA. This CDR3 comprises 14 residues. The CDR3 nucleotides read TGCAGCGTTGGTTTGCTAGCGGGAGTCAATGAGCAGTTCTTC. It translates to CSVGLLAGVNEQFF.

Points on this clone: Sequence at one end of the junction differs from germline and may be a read error. J is TRBJ2-2 and V is TRBV7-7; 8 bases fit TRBD2. Germline CDR1 is SSHAT and CDR2 is FNYEAQ (reference sequence). This CDR3 is built from 13 residues. The CDR3 spells CASSLAGFGELFF. DNA for the CDR3: TGTGCTAGCAGCTTAGCGGGGTTCGGGGAGCTGTTTTTT.